A single sample gave rise to the 19 T cell receptor beta chains below, sequenced in a study of identical twins. MiXCR, applied by TCRdb to the 5' RACE reads, yields one record per CDR3 protein. The sample holds over 600,000 distinct CDR3 sequences, 21% seen once. These sequences were also reported in another study, on T cells expressing NK-cell markers.

Material for sequencing was PBMCs. These receptors came from a young woman in good health.

In its sample, this clonotype was seen many times. The CDR3 reads CASSFHQSSGNTIYF. Here the CDR3 DNA reads TGTGCCAGCAGCTTCCACCAAAGCTCTGGAAACACCATATATTTT. V is TRBV5-6 and J is TRBJ1-3; D is unclear. Germline V gene lookup returns CDR1 SGHDT and CDR2 YYEEEE. V lost 2 bases and J lost 0, with 9 bases in between. CDR3 length equals 15 residues.

This chain uses TRBV7-8 with TRBJ2-2, with TRBD2 as a possible D gene (6 bases). V was trimmed by 5 bases and J by 6 bases, leaving 19 bases between them. This CDR3 has 16 residues. CDR1 is SGHVS, CDR2 FQNEAQ, per germline. DNA of the CDR3: TGTGCCAGCAGCAACCGGACACCCGGGGAGGCCGGGGAGCTGTTTTTT. Translation: CASSNRTPGEAGELFF.

This clonotype has more than one count but fewer than ten. The chain recombines TRBV4-2 with TRBJ2-1, with 8 bases fitting TRBD2. The CDR3 spans 17 residues. Trimming at V came to 1 base and at J to 4 bases, leaving 9 bases not matched to a gene. Germline assignment: CDR1 LGHNA and CDR2 YNFKEQ. The CDR3 DNA is TGTGCCAGCAGCCAAGGGGTGGGGCGGGGGGTTTACAATGAGCAGTTCTTC. Protein sequence: CASSQGVGRGVYNEQFF.

The chain couples TRBV5-1 to TRBJ2-2, with 8 bases that match TRBD1. With 2 bases clipped from V and 1 base from J, the junction kept 4 bases outside the gene matches. The CDR3 is made up of 16 amino acids. Germline values: CDR1 SGHRS, CDR2 YFSETQ. CDR3 protein: CASSLLGQGNTGELFF. CDR3 DNA: TGCGCCAGCAGCTTATTAGGACAGGGGAACACCGGGGAGCTGTTTTTT. The whole variable domain, filled in from reference TRBV5-1 and TRBJ2-2, reads KAGVTQTPRYLIKTRGQQVTLSCSPISGHRSVSWYQQTPGQGLQFLFEYFSETQRNKGNFPGRFSGRQFSNSRSEMNVSTLELGDSALYLCASSLLGQGNTGELFFGEGSRLTVL.

This clonotype was seen a few times. The chain links TRBV5-4 to TRBJ2-7; a possible D gene is TRBD2 (5 bases). The V and J ends lost 6 bases and 1 base respectively, with 11 bases between them. CDR1 is SGHNT and CDR2 is YYREEE in the germline V gene (reference sequence). The CDR3 length is 13 residues. CDR3 region: CASTSRGSYEQYF. CDR3 DNA: TGTGCCAGCACCTCCCGGGGTTCCTACGAGCAGTACTTC.

This clonotype was detected a few times. This sequence joins TRBV3-1 and TRBJ1-5; unclear D gene. V was trimmed by 3 bases and J by 1 base, leaving 13 bases between them. Germline V lookup: CDR1 LGHDT, CDR2 YNNKEL (reference sequence). The CDR3 sequence is 16 residues long. CDR3 loop: CASSQGRGQSNQPQHF. The CDR3 DNA reads TGTGCCAGCAGCCAGGGCCGAGGGCAGAGCAATCAGCCCCAGCATTTT.

This clonotype showed up just a few times. The rearrangement joins TRBV7-9 to TRBJ2-3; 8 bases match TRBD1. The V and J ends lost 4 bases and 6 bases, in that order; junction bases with no gene match: 9. Per germline, CDR1 SEHNR and CDR2 FQNEAQ (reference sequence). The CDR3 runs 15 residues. The CDR3, as DNA: TGTGCCAGCAGCTCTTACTCCCGGGACAGGGATACGCAGTATTTT. Translation gives CASSSYSRDRDTQYF.

This clonotype has only a few counts. The CDR3 sequence is CASRPGLAVQETQYF. DNA for the CDR3: TGTGCCAGTCGACCGGGACTAGCGGTGCAGGAGACCCAGTACTTC. V is TRBV12-3 or TRBV12-4 and J is TRBJ2-5, with TRBD2 identical over 11 bases. Unmatched junction bases numbered 11, after V lost 9 bases and J lost 5 bases. CDR3 length: 15 amino acids.

The CDR3 sequence: CASSPRELNEAFF. The CDR3 DNA reads TGTGCCAGCTCACCAAGGGAGTTAAATGAAGCTTTCTTT. J is TRBJ1-1 and V is TRBV18, with no clear D. Per germline, CDR1 KGHSH and CDR2 LQKENI. The CDR3 loop spans 13 amino acids. V was trimmed by 2 bases and J by 7 bases, leaving 11 bases between them.

V and J are TRBV5-1 and TRBJ2-1; D tentatively reads TRBD1 or TRBD2 (5 bases each). Germline CDR1 reads SGHRS; CDR2 reads YFSETQ. The germline V and J ends were trimmed by 1 base and 5 bases, with 7 bases remaining between them. The CDR3 has 13 amino acids. The CDR3 is CASSLMGDNEQFF. The DNA for the CDR3 is TGCGCCAGCAGCTTGATGGGGGACAATGAGCAGTTCTTC.

The rearrangement joins TRBV20-1 to TRBJ2-1; perhaps D is TRBD1 or TRBD2 (5 bases each). The V and J ends lost 3 bases and 3 bases respectively, with 9 bases between them. CDR3 length: 13 amino acids. Germline V lookup: CDR1 DFQATT, CDR2 SNEGSKA (reference sequence). The CDR3 nucleotides are TGCAGTGCTAGCGGGACGATCTACAATGAGCAGTTCTTC. Translation: CSASGTIYNEQFF.

The V and J genes are TRBV6-1 and TRBJ2-2; tentative D call: TRBD1 (6 bases). The CDR3 sequence is 15 residues long. The germline V gene encodes CDR1 MNHNS and CDR2 SASEGT. V was trimmed by 6 bases and J by 7 bases, leaving 18 bases between them. CDR3 DNA: TGTGCCAGCAGCCGCGGACTTAAGGGGGTCGGGGAGCTGTTTTTT. Amino acids: CASSRGLKGVGELFF.

The V gene is TRBV29-1, the J gene TRBJ2-3; possible D gene TRBD2, 5 bases. This CDR3 comprises 13 residues. V was shortened by 5 bases and J by 1 base, with 10 bases between the two germline ends. Germline assignment: CDR1 SQVTM and CDR2 ANQGSEA. The CDR3 region has the DNA TGCAGCGTTCCGGGGTTGGGCACAGATACGCAGTATTTT. Its protein is CSVPGLGTDTQYF.

This clonotype has a handful of counts. The chain couples TRBV20-1 to TRBJ2-3; 11 positions agree with TRBD2. Germline V gene lookup returns CDR1 DFQATT and CDR2 SNEGSKA (reference sequence). The CDR3 runs 13 residues. The CDR3 protein is CSSTSGVTDTQYF. CDR3 nucleotides: TGCAGCTCGACTAGCGGGGTTACAGATACGCAGTATTTT.

V gene TRBV6-2 or TRBV6-3 combines with J gene TRBJ2-7; D remains unclear. CDR3 length equals 12 residues. CDR1 MNHEY and CDR2 SVGEGT come from the germline V gene. The V and J ends lost 6 bases and 3 bases respectively, with 9 bases between them. CDR3 nucleotides: TGTGCCAGCAGCAGAGGATTCTACGAGCAGTACTTC. It is translated as CASSRGFYEQYF.

The rearrangement joins TRBV11-2 to TRBJ2-1; TRBD1 is a possible D gene (6 bases). This CDR3 spans 14 amino acids. V was shortened by 5 bases and J by 7 bases, with 15 bases between the two germline ends. Germline CDR1 reads SGHAT; CDR2 reads FQNNGV. The CDR3 DNA reads TGTGCCAGCAGCCTAATACAGGGATTAAATGAGCAGTTCTTC. It specifies CASSLIQGLNEQFF.

The genes are TRBV6-1 and TRBJ2-7; D is possibly TRBD2 (5 bases). Trimming pared 7 bases from V and 3 bases from J, leaving 19 bases between. Germline CDR1 MNHNS, CDR2 SASEGT. This CDR3 is 15 amino acids long. CDR3 sequence (DNA): TGTGCCAGCACCCCAGAGGGTCGGGCCTTCTACGAGCAGTACTTC. It encodes CASTPEGRAFYEQYF.

This clonotype was recorded at least ten times. This chain links TRBV7-9 with TRBJ2-1; D ambiguous. Trimming removed 5 bases at V and 7 bases at J, with 9 bases between. CDR3 size: 12 residues. The V gene's germline CDR1 is SEHNR and CDR2 FQNEAQ (reference sequence). This CDR3 is CASSPVRNEQFF. The CDR3 coding sequence is TGTGCCAGCAGCCCTGTCAGAAATGAGCAGTTCTTC.

In its sample, this clonotype was seen many times. The chain couples TRBV11-3 to TRBJ2-2; possible D gene TRBD2, 5 bases. Looked up from germline, CDR1 is SGHNT and CDR2 is YENEEA. Trimming removed 6 bases at V and 5 bases at J, with 10 bases between. The CDR3 runs 13 residues. CDR3 coding DNA: TGTGCCAGCAGTTCCAGAGGGACCGGGGAGCTGTTTTTT. Residues: CASSSRGTGELFF.